This T cell receptor beta chain was observed in a study of T-cell memory formation after mild COVID-19. TCRdb re-called the 5' RACE reads through MiXCR, storing one row per CDR3 protein. The sample has about 200,000 distinct CDR3 sequences, over 7.5% seen once. Overall study findings and caveats: Second-wave clones peaking on day 37 lacked confirmed SARS-CoV-2 specificity. Contracting clones localized mainly to CM and EM when CD4+ and mainly to EMRA when CD8+. While clones contracting from day 15 to 85 were balanced between CD4 and CD8, later expanders leaned CD4+.

Germline values: CDR1 SGHRS, CDR2 YFSETQ. Trimming removed 10 bases from V and 3 bases from J; junction bases left unmatched: 9. This CDR3 contains 13 residues. This clonotype was observed many times. Antigen: not known. The sequenced material came from PBMCs or a T cell subset sorted from them (not recorded which). The gene calls are TRBV5-1 and TRBJ2-7, with 8 bases matching TRBD1. The clonotype originates from a man younger than 30 who had mild COVID-19 (a few samples of this study predate the infection). Cell type and time point are not known. The CDR3 here is CASTAGGHYEQYF. CDR3 coding DNA: TGCGCCTCCACGGCAGGGGGCCACTACGAGCAGTACTTC. Full variable domain (remainder filled in from reference TRBV5-1 and TRBJ2-7): KAGVTQTPRYLIKTRGQQVTLSCSPISGHRSVSWYQQTPGQGLQFLFEYFSETQRNKGNFPGRFSGRQFSNSRSEMNVSTLELGDSALYLCASTAGGHYEQYFGPGTRLTVT.